The 17 T cell receptor beta chains in this list originate from one sample, sequenced in a study of shared clonotypes between healthy human individuals. Some clones are missing from TCRdb's copy, which holds only in-frame ones; the method was immunoSEQ multiplex PCR. Here the sample spans just over 2,000,000 clones, roughly 95% being singletons. The sample consisted of naive CD4+ T cells sorted from blood. Subset meaning: CD45RA+ positively selected. The receptors shown here come from a man younger than 35 in good health.

In its sample, this clone was seen once. V is TRBV6-5 and J is TRBJ2-2; TRBD2 is a possible D gene (5 bases). From germline, CDR1 is MNHEY and CDR2 SVGAGI. The CDR3 length is 15 residues. V was trimmed by 6 bases and J by 5 bases, leaving 16 bases between them. CDR3 bases: TGTGCCAGCAGGATGCCCCCCCCGGGAACCGGGGAGCTGTTTTTT. Translated: CASRMPPPGTGELFF.

This chain joins TRBV10-3 and TRBJ2-5, with D hard to call. The J call could be wrong; TRBJ2-7 is a better fit for the DNA end. The CDR3 extends over 14 amino acids. Per the germline V gene, CDR1 is ENHRY and CDR2 is SYGVKD. This CDR3 reads CAIRAQVNSYEQYF. The CDR3 DNA reads TGTGCCATCAGAGCTCAAGTAAATTCCTACGAGCAGTACTTC.

V is TRBV6-5 and J is TRBJ2-7; D remains ambiguous. The V gene's germline CDR1 is MNHEY and CDR2 SVGAGI. Trimming shortened V by 2 bases and J by 0 bases, and 8 bases separated the two germline ends. The CDR3 totals 14 residues. The CDR3 nucleotides are TGTGCCAGCAGTTACAGGGTTTACTCCTACGAGCAGTACTTC. Residues: CASSYRVYSYEQYF.

V and J are TRBV27 and TRBJ1-4; no clear D. The germline CDR1 and CDR2 sequences are MNHEY and SMNVEV (reference sequence). The CDR3 is 15 residues long. V dropped 6 bases and J dropped 2 bases, with 13 bases sitting between them. The CDR3: CASSRLLGTNEKLFF. CDR3 DNA: TGTGCCAGCAGCCGCCTCCTCGGGACTAATGAAAAACTGTTTTTT.

The gene calls are TRBV5-4 and TRBJ2-2, with a tentative D call TRBD1 (6 bases). The CDR3 is made up of 15 amino acids. Germline V gene lookup returns CDR1 SGHNT and CDR2 YYREEE (reference sequence). Trimming took off 4 bases at V and 3 bases at J, with 13 bases between the two ends. The CDR3 DNA sequence: TGTGCCAGCAGCCCTAACAGGGCATACACCGGGGAGCTGTTTTTT. Amino acids: CASSPNRAYTGELFF.

A remark on this clone: The sample contains more than one DNA sequence encoding this CDR3. The chain has TRBV5-1 and TRBJ2-3; no definite D call. The CDR3 runs to 13 residues. V was pared by 0 bases and J by 2 bases, with 4 bases between. Germline lookup yields CDR1 SGHRS and CDR2 YFSETQ. This CDR3 is CASSLGNTDTQYF. In DNA form, the CDR3 reads TGCGCCAGCAGCTTGGGGAACACAGATACGCAGTATTTT. Drawing the rest from reference TRBV5-1 and TRBJ2-3, the complete variable domain is KAGVTQTPRYLIKTRGQQVTLSCSPISGHRSVSWYQQTPGQGLQFLFEYFSETQRNKGNFPGRFSGRQFSNSRSEMNVSTLELGDSALYLCASSLGNTDTQYFGPGTRLTVL.

The V call is TRBV12-5, the J call TRBJ2-5; either TRBD1 or TRBD2 may supply D (6 bases each). The germline V gene has CDR1 LGHNT and CDR2 FRNRAP. This CDR3 has 14 amino acids. V lost 6 bases and J 5 bases, leaving 16 bases between the germline ends. The CDR3, as DNA: TGTGCTAGTGGCCCCGGGTGGGGGGCGGAGACCCAGTACTTC. It specifies CASGPGWGAETQYF. Supplemented by reference TRBV12-5 and TRBJ2-5, the full variable domain reads DARVTQTPRHKVTEMGQEVTMRCQPILGHNTVFWYRQTMMQGLELLAYFRNRAPLDDSGMPKDRFSAEMPDATLATLKIQPSEPRDSAVYFCASGPGWGAETQYFGPGTRLLVL.

The rearrangement joins TRBV15 to TRBJ2-1; unclear D gene. Trimming removed 0 bases from V and 3 bases from J, with 9 bases in between. Germline V lookup: CDR1 LNHNV, CDR2 YYDKDF (reference sequence). The CDR3 is made up of 15 amino acids. As DNA, the CDR3 is TGTGCCACCAGCAGAGATGGGAATGGCTACAATGAGCAGTTCTTC. Translating it yields CATSRDGNGYNEQFF.

This sequence joins TRBV2 and TRBJ1-5, with D possibly matching TRBD1 (5 bases). There are 14 residues in the CDR3. Germline V lookup: CDR1 SNHLY, CDR2 FYNNEI. V gave up 7 bases and J gave up 3 bases, with 13 bases separating them. The CDR3 protein is CASTVWGVNQPQHF. CDR3 coding DNA: TGTGCCAGCACCGTATGGGGGGTCAATCAGCCCCAGCATTTT.

The chain links TRBV6-5 to TRBJ1-1; D is unresolved. The CDR3 is 14 residues long. Trimming took 0 bases from V and 4 from J, leaving 9 bases between them. The germline V gene encodes CDR1 MNHEY and CDR2 SVGAGI. DNA for the CDR3: TGTGCCAGCAGTTACTCGAACAGAGTCACTGAAGCTTTCTTT. Residues: CASSYSNRVTEAFF.

V and J are TRBV25-1 and TRBJ1-1; no firm D call. This CDR3 comprises 14 residues. The germline V and J ends were trimmed by 0 bases and 4 bases, with 9 bases remaining between them. Germline V gene data show CDR1 as MGHDK and CDR2 as SYGVNS. CDR3 residues: CASSEYRGRTEAFF. For the CDR3, the DNA is TGTGCCAGCAGTGAATACAGAGGGCGCACTGAAGCTTTCTTT.

The V gene is TRBV27, the J gene TRBJ1-6; D might be TRBD1 (5 bases). V lost 5 bases and J 8 bases, leaving 19 bases between the germline ends. The CDR3 covers 16 residues. Germline V gene lookup returns CDR1 MNHEY and CDR2 SMNVEV (reference sequence). CDR3 protein: CASSPILGQGYSPLHF. The DNA of the CDR3 is TGTGCCAGCAGTCCCATTCTCGGGCAGGGATATTCACCCCTCCACTTT.

This chain joins TRBV7-9 and TRBJ1-3; a possible D gene is TRBD1 (6 bases). The germline gives CDR1 SEHNR, CDR2 FQNEAQ (reference sequence). CDR3 length equals 14 residues. Between the trimmed V and J ends, which lost 2 bases and 6 bases, there was a span of 11 bases. CDR3 residues: CASSLRGYENTIYF. DNA of the CDR3: TGTGCCAGCAGCTTAAGGGGGTATGAAAACACCATATATTTT.

The rearrangement links TRBV7-9 to TRBJ1-4; D not certain. The germline V gene has CDR1 SEHNR and CDR2 FQNEAQ (reference sequence). Trimming pared 5 bases from V and 8 bases from J, leaving 12 bases between. The CDR3 has 13 amino acids. In DNA, the CDR3 is TGTGCCAGCAGCGGACGGACGCCGGAAAAACTGTTTTTT. Residues: CASSGRTPEKLFF.

V is TRBV7-9 and J is TRBJ2-5; D possibly corresponds to TRBD2 (5 bases). The V gene's germline CDR1 is SEHNR and CDR2 FQNEAQ (reference sequence). Trimming removed 4 bases at V and 7 bases at J, with 7 bases between. CDR3 size: 11 residues. CDR3 in DNA: TGTGCCAGCAGCTCGGCGGGGACCCAGTACTTC. It is translated as CASSSAGTQYF. The full variable domain, in which reference TRBV7-9 and TRBJ2-5 provide the parts outside the CDR3, is DTGVSQNPRHKITKRGQNVTFRCDPISEHNRLYWYRQTLGQGPEFLTYFQNEAQLEKSRLLSDRFSAERPKGSFSTLEIQRTEQGDSAMYLCASSSAGTQYFGPGTRLLVL.

In regard to this clone: At the DNA level, this CDR3 is encoded by other sequences in the same sample as well. This chain uses TRBV5-1 with TRBJ2-2; unclear D gene. This CDR3 spans 15 amino acids. Trimming cost V 0 bases and J 4 bases, with 10 bases left between them. Germline V gives CDR1 SGHRS, CDR2 YFSETQ. In nucleotides, the CDR3 is TGCGCCAGCAGCTTGGGTGGTAGAGGCACCGGGGAGCTGTTTTTT. It specifies CASSLGGRGTGELFF.

About this clone itself: The junction differs from germline at one of its ends, possibly a read error. This sequence joins TRBV7-7 and TRBJ2-2; D unresolved. The CDR3 totals 15 residues. The germline gives CDR1 SSHAT, CDR2 FNYEAQ (reference sequence). This chain's CDR3 is CASSPGPGGTGELFF. The DNA of the CDR3 is TGTGCTAGCAGCCCCGGCCCTGGTGGTACCGGGGAGCTGTTTTTT.